The rows below give T cell receptor beta chains drawn from one sample of a study of cytomegalovirus exposure and HLA in healthy donors. TCRdb's copy holds only in-frame clones and misses some; the assay was immunoSEQ multiplex PCR. The table lists over 150,000 clones, about three quarters of them singletons. Sequencing used PBMCs. The receptor source for this set is a woman aged 40 to 50 in good health and CMV-seropositive. Each CDR3 is given with its conserved first and last residue.

>TRBV27
CASSLIGRGSGNTIYF
>TRBV5-4
CASSSGLAGGLYEQYF
>TRBV6-5
CASSYFGGRDEQFF
>TRBV6-6
CASSKQDSGNTIYF
>TRBV7-9
CASSSYRAPGNTIYF
>TRBV19
CASSPPLWGDWDTQYF
>TRBV7-7
CASSSSHQTGELFF
>TRBV10-1
CASSRGTSASTGELFF
>TRBV4-1
CASSQDLQGEFLNTEAFF
>TRBV7-2
CASRTEINYGYTF
>TRBV27
CASRDIWDTGELFF
>TRBV2
CASSYSSGSANEQFF
>TRBV6-5
CASQMRAAFNSPLHF
>TRBV9
CASSLGAGGTYEQYF